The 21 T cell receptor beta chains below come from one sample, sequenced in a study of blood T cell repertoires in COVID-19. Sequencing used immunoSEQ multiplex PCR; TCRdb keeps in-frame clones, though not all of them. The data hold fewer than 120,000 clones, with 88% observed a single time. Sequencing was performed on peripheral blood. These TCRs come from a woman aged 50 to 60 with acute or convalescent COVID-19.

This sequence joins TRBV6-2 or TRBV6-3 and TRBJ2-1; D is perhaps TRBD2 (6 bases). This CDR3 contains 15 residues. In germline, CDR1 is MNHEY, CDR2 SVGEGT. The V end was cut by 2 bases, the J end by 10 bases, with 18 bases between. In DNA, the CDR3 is TGTGCCAGCAGTTACGGGGGACTCCAGCGGAGGGAGCAGTTCTTC. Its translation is CASSYGGLQRREQFF.

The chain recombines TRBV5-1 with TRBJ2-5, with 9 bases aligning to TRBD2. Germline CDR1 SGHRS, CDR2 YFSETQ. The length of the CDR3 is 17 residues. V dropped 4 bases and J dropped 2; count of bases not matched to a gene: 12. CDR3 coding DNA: TGCGCCAGCAGCCCGGGGTCCCTAGCGGGGCCACAAGAGACCCAGTACTTC. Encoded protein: CASSPGSLAGPQETQYF.

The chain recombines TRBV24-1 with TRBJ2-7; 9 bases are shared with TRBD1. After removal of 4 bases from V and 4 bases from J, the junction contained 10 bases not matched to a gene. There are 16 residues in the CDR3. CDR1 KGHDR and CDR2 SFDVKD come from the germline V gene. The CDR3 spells CATSETGTGTFYEQYF. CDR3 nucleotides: TGTGCCACCAGTGAAACCGGGACAGGGACTTTTTACGAGCAGTACTTC.

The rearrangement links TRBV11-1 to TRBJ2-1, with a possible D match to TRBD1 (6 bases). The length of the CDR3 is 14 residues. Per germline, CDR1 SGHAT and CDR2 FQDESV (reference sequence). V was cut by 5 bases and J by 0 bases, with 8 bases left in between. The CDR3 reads CASSDRSSYNEQFF. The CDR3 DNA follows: TGTGCCAGCAGCGACAGGAGCTCCTACAATGAGCAGTTCTTC.

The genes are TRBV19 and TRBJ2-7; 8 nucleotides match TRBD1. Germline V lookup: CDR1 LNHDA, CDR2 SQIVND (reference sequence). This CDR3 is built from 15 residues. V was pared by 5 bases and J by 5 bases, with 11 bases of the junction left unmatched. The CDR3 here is CASSLSRTGRHEQYF. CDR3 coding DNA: TGTGCCAGTAGTCTCTCCCGGACAGGGCGCCACGAGCAGTACTTC.

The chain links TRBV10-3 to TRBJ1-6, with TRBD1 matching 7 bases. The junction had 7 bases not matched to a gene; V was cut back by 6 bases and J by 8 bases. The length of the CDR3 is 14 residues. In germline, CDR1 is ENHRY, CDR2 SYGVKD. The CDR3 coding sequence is TGTGCCATCAGAAGGGACAGTCGGCATTCACCCCTCCACTTT. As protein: CAIRRDSRHSPLHF.

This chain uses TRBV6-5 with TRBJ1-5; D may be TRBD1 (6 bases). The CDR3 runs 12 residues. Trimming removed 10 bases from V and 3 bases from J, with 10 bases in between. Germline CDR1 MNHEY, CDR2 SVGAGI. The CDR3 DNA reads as TGTGCCACCCAGGGGAACAATCAGCCCCAGCATTTT. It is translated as CATQGNNQPQHF.

The CDR3 region has the DNA TGTGCCAGTAGTTTCGGACTGAGCACAGATACGCAGTATTTT. It codes for CASSFGLSTDTQYF. The rearrangement links TRBV19 to TRBJ2-3; a weak D match, TRBD2 (5 bases). The V end was cut by 5 bases, the J end by 0 bases, with 9 bases between. The CDR3 spans 14 residues. Germline loops: CDR1 LNHDA, CDR2 SQIVND (reference sequence).

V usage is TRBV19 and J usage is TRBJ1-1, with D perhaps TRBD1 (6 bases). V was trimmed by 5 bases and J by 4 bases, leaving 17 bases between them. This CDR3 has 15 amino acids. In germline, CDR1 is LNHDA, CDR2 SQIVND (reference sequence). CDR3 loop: CASSLIQGFGTEAFF. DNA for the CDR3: TGTGCCAGTAGTCTCATTCAGGGGTTCGGCACTGAAGCTTTCTTT.

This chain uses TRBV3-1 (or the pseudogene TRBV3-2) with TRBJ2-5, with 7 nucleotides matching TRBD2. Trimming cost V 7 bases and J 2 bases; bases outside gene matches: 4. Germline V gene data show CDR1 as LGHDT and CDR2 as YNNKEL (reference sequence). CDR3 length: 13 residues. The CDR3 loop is CASTPREQETQYF. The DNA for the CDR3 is TGTGCCAGCACTCCGCGGGAGCAAGAGACCCAGTACTTC.

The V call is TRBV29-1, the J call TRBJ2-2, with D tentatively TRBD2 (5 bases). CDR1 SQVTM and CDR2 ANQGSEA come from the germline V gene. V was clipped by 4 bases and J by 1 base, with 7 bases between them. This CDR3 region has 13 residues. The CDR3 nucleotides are TGCAGCGTTGGAGGGCGGAACACCGGGGAGCTGTTTTTT. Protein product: CSVGGRNTGELFF.

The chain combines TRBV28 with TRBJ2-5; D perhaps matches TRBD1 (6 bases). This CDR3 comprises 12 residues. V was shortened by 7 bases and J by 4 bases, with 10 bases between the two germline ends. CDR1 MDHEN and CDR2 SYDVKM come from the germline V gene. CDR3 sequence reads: CASTKQGETQYF. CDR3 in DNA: TGTGCCAGCACCAAACAGGGAGAGACCCAGTACTTC.

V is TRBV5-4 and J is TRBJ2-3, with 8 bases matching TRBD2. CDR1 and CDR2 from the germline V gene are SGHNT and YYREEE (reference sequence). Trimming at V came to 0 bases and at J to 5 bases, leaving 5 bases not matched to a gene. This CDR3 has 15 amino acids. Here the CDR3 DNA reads TGTGCCAGCAGCTTGGTCCAGCGGGAGATAGATACGCAGTATTTT. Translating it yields CASSLVQREIDTQYF.

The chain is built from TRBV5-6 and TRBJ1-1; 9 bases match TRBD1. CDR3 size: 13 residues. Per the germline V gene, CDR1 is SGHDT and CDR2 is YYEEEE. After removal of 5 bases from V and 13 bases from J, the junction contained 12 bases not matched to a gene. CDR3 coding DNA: TGTGCCAGCAGGGACAGGGGTACACTGAAGCTTTTCTTT. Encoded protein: CASRDRGTLKLFF. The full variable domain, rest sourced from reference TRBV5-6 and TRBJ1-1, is DAGVTQSPTHLIKTRGQQVTLRCSPKSGHDTVSWYQQALGQGPQFIFQYYEEEERQRGNFPDRFSGHQFPNYSSELNVNALLLGDSALYLCASRDRGTLKLFFGQGTRLTVV.

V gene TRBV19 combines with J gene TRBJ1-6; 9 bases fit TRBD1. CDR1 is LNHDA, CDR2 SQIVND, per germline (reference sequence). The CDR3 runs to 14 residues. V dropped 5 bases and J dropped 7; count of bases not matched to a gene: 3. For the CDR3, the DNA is TGTGCCAGTAGTCCGGGGACAGGGAATTCACCCCTCCACTTT. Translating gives CASSPGTGNSPLHF.

CDR3 bases: TGCGCCAGCAGCTTCATGACAGGGGGCTACGAGCAGTACTTC. Translating it yields CASSFMTGGYEQYF. This chain joins TRBV5-1 and TRBJ2-7, with 9 bases fitting TRBD1. V trimming: 2 bases; J trimming: 3 bases; junction bases outside the gene matches: 3. The CDR3 extends over 14 amino acids. Germline-derived CDR1 and CDR2 are SGHRS and YFSETQ.

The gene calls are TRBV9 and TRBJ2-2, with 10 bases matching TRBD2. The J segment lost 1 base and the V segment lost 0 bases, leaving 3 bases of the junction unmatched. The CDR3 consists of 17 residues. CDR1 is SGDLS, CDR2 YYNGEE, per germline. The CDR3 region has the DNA TGTGCCAGCAGCGTAGTACCTAGCGGGAGGAACACCGGGGAGCTGTTTTTT. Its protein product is CASSVVPSGRNTGELFF.

The chain's CDR3 is CAWSAGVAQGPQHF. The DNA for the CDR3 is TGTGCCTGGAGTGCTGGCGTGGCCCAGGGGCCCCAGCATTTT. The chain is built from TRBV30 and TRBJ1-5; D is possibly TRBD1 (5 bases). From germline, CDR1 is GTSNPN and CDR2 SVGIG (reference sequence). V was pared by 1 base and J by 9 bases, with 16 bases between. This CDR3 comprises 14 residues.

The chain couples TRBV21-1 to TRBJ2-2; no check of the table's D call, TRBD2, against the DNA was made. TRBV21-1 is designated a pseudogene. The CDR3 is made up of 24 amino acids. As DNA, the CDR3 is TGTGCCAGCAGCAAAGCCCTCGGGGGCCGGGGGACTAGCGGGAGCACACCGAACACCGGGGAGCTGTTTTTT. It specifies CASSKALGGRGTSGSTPNTGELFF.

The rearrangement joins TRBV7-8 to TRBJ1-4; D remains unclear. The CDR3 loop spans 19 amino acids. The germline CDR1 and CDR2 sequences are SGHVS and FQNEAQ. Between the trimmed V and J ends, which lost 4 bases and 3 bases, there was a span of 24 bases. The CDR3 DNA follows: TGTGCCAGCAGCTGGGATCCGGGAGCTGGAGCGGTGGCTAATGAAAAACTGTTTTTT. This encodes CASSWDPGAGAVANEKLFF.

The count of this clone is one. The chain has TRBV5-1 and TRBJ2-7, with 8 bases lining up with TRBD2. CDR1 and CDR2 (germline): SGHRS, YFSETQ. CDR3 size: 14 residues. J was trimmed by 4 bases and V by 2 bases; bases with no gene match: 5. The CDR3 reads CASSFSGNRYEQYF. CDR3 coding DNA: TGCGCCAGCAGCTTTAGCGGGAATCGGTACGAGCAGTACTTC. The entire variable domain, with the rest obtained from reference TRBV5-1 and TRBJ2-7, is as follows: KAGVTQTPRYLIKTRGQQVTLSCSPISGHRSVSWYQQTPGQGLQFLFEYFSETQRNKGNFPGRFSGRQFSNSRSEMNVSTLELGDSALYLCASSFSGNRYEQYFGPGTRLTVT.